These 25 T cell receptor beta chains came from one sample sequenced in a study of blood T cells in healthy people across ages. Primers used in a second PCR of about 6 to 11 cycles were a sample-barcoded 5' primer and a J-beta primer mix. TCRdb re-analysed the 5' RACE reads in MiXCR, keeping a single row per CDR3 protein. The table shows around 1,900,000 distinct CDR3 sequences, with 35% to 50% occurring only once. The sequenced material came from blood. The receptor set was obtained from a human donor in good health.

This clonotype was counted only a few times. The rearrangement joins TRBV5-1 to TRBJ1-2; D unclear. The V and J ends lost 3 bases and 3 bases respectively, with 18 bases between them. The CDR3 extends over 16 amino acids. Germline V CDR1 and CDR2: SGHRS, YFSETQ. The CDR3 region is CASSSHLVPRDYGYTF. CDR3 sequence (DNA): TGCGCCAGCAGCTCACACCTCGTCCCAAGGGACTATGGCTACACCTTC.

This clonotype was recorded a few times. The V and J genes are TRBV7-2 and TRBJ2-7; tentatively, D is TRBD1 or TRBD2 (5 bases each). Looked up from germline, CDR1 is SGHTA and CDR2 is FQGNSA. Trimming removed 3 bases at V and 2 bases at J, with 14 bases between. This CDR3 contains 15 residues. The CDR3 nucleotides are TGTGCCAGCAGCTTTTCCGGGGACGCTACCTACGAGCAGTACTTC. It encodes CASSFSGDATYEQYF.

The chain has TRBV25-1 and TRBJ1-4; possibly TRBD1 for D (6 bases). Trimming shortened V by 3 bases and J by 5 bases, and 10 bases separated the two germline ends. The CDR3 is 14 amino acids. The germline V gene encodes CDR1 MGHDK and CDR2 SYGVNS. The DNA of the CDR3 is TGTGCCAGCAGTGAGACAGGAATAAATGAAAAACTGTTTTTT. Translated: CASSETGINEKLFF.

There are a few counts of this clonotype. This sequence joins TRBV20-1 and TRBJ1-2; 7 positions agree with TRBD1. V lost 5 bases and J lost 8; bases outside the gene matches: 11. The CDR3 is made up of 13 amino acids. Germline CDR1 reads DFQATT; CDR2 reads SNEGSKA (reference sequence). CDR3 sequence: CSAYRTGAWGYTF. The CDR3 DNA sequence: TGCAGTGCTTATAGGACAGGCGCCTGGGGCTACACCTTC.

The chain joins TRBV7-3 to TRBJ2-5; D is unresolved. The better agreement between TRBJ2-7 and the DNA end casts doubt on the J call. There are 13 residues in the CDR3. Germline V gene data show CDR1 as SGHTA and CDR2 as FQGTGA. CDR3 residues: CASSSGPFGEQYF. CDR3 nucleotides: TGTGCCAGCAGCTCCGGCCCCTTCGGCGAGCAGTACTTC.

The chain employs TRBV4-3 and TRBJ2-1; 8 bases map to TRBD1. CDR3 length equals 17 residues. Trimming cost V 0 bases and J 9 bases; bases outside gene matches: 13. From germline, CDR1 is LGHNA and CDR2 YSLEER. The CDR3 DNA reads TGCGCCAGCAGCCAAGAAGGGACAGGCTTTGCGTACGGTGAGCAGTTCTTC. Encoded protein: CASSQEGTGFAYGEQFF.

Turning to this clonotype: It may be a read error: a sequence one base away is much more abundant. The V call is TRBV20-1, the J call TRBJ2-1; 10 nucleotides line up with TRBD1. CDR1 is DFQATT and CDR2 is SNEGSKA in the germline V gene (reference sequence). V was pared by 1 base and J by 10 bases, with 10 bases of the junction left unmatched. This CDR3 has 15 amino acids. CDR3 DNA sequence: TGCAGTGCTAGAGCGGAGGGGACAGGGGATCGCGAGCAGTTCTTC. Protein sequence: CSARAEGTGDREQFF.

The V and J genes are TRBV5-4 and TRBJ2-1; 11 bases map to TRBD2. This CDR3 region has 18 residues. Trimming cost V 0 bases and J 4 bases; bases outside gene matches: 9. Germline V gene data show CDR1 as SGHNT and CDR2 as YYREEE (reference sequence). Here the CDR3 reads CASSLDASGGTKYNEQFF. The CDR3 nucleotides read TGTGCCAGCAGCTTGGATGCTAGCGGGGGGACCAAGTACAATGAGCAGTTCTTC.

The genes are TRBV9 and TRBJ1-1; D is ambiguous. Germline V gene data show CDR1 as SGDLS and CDR2 as YYNGEE. CDR3 length: 15 amino acids. The V gene lost 2 bases and the J gene lost 2 bases, with 13 bases spanning the gap. The CDR3 bases are TGTGCCAGCAGCGTCGAGGGCGGCCTTAACACTGAAGCTTTCTTT. This codes for CASSVEGGLNTEAFF. Combining the CDR3 with reference TRBV9 and TRBJ1-1 gives the whole variable domain DSGVTQTPKHLITATGQRVTLRCSPRSGDLSVYWYQQSLDQGLQFLIQYYNGEERAKGNILERFSAQQFPDLHSELNLSSLELGDSALYFCASSVEGGLNTEAFFGQGTRLTVV.

A remark on this clonotype: At one of its ends the junction is not consistent with the germline gene, which may arise from a read error. The chain couples TRBV5-5 to TRBJ1-5; 12 bases are shared with TRBD1. The germline V gene encodes CDR1 SGHKS and CDR2 YYEKEE (reference sequence). The CDR3 extends over 17 amino acids. For the CDR3, the DNA is TGTGCCAGCAGCTTGGTCCCGGGACAGGGGGCGAGGCAGCCCCGGCATTTT. Translated, it gives CASSLVPGQGARQPRHF.

This rearrangement joins TRBV6-2 or TRBV6-3 to TRBJ2-7; a possible D gene is TRBD2 (5 bases). The V end lost 2 bases, the J end lost 2 bases, and 13 bases lay between the germline ends. Germline-derived CDR1 and CDR2 are MNHEY and SVGEGT. This CDR3 is 15 amino acids long. This chain's CDR3 is CASSYPRAGTYEQYF. The CDR3 DNA is TGTGCCAGCAGTTACCCGAGGGCTGGCACCTACGAGCAGTACTTC.

This CDR3 reads CASSADRGQDEQFF. The CDR3 region has the DNA TGTGCCAGCAGTGCCGACAGGGGGCAGGATGAGCAGTTCTTC. V is TRBV2 and J is TRBJ2-1; 10 bases line up with TRBD1. V trimming: 4 bases; J trimming: 8 bases; junction bases outside the gene matches: 5. The CDR3 covers 14 residues. Germline CDR1 and CDR2: SNHLY and FYNNEI. Combining the CDR3 with reference TRBV2 and TRBJ2-1 gives the whole variable domain EPEVTQTPSHQVTQMGQEVILRCVPISNHLYFYWYRQILGQKVEFLVSFYNNEISEKSEIFDDQFSVERPDGSNFTLKIRSTKLEDSAMYFCASSADRGQDEQFFGPGTRLTVL.

The gene calls are TRBV9 and TRBJ1-1; no reliable D call. The CDR3 contains 14 residues. V dropped 0 bases and J dropped 6 bases, with 12 bases sitting between them. In germline, CDR1 is SGDLS, CDR2 YYNGEE. The CDR3 loop is CASSVGGTVPEAFF. The CDR3 DNA reads TGTGCCAGCAGCGTAGGAGGTACGGTCCCTGAAGCTTTCTTT.

There are many counts of this clonotype. The chain carries TRBV20-1 and TRBJ2-7; 7 nucleotides align to TRBD1. The germline V gene has CDR1 DFQATT and CDR2 SNEGSKA (reference sequence). V gave up 5 bases and J gave up 7 bases; unmatched junction bases: 5. The length of the CDR3 is 11 residues. The CDR3, as DNA: TGCAGTGCTGGACAGGTGTGGGAGCAGTACTTC. Residues: CSAGQVWEQYF.

This chain links TRBV20-1 with TRBJ2-3; a weak D match, TRBD2 (5 bases). V gave up 3 bases and J gave up 8 bases, with 18 bases separating them. This CDR3 contains 14 residues. Germline V CDR1 and CDR2: DFQATT, SNEGSKA (reference sequence). CDR3 sequence: CSARDGIRAGTQYF. The CDR3 nucleotides are TGCAGTGCTAGGGACGGCATACGGGCGGGTACGCAGTATTTT.

J is TRBJ1-2 and V is TRBV3-1; D may be TRBD1 (6 bases). The CDR3 spans 13 residues. V dropped 0 bases and J dropped 8 bases, with 10 bases sitting between them. Per germline, CDR1 LGHDT and CDR2 YNNKEL (reference sequence). The chain's CDR3 is CASSQDWGRGYTF. DNA for the CDR3: TGTGCCAGCAGCCAAGATTGGGGGCGCGGCTACACCTTC.

The J gene is TRBJ1-1, the V gene TRBV6-1; no reliable D call. Germline V gene lookup returns CDR1 MNHNS and CDR2 SASEGT. The CDR3 consists of 13 residues. The V end lost 6 bases, the J end lost 3 bases, and 11 bases lay between the germline ends. The CDR3 reads CASRRGPDTEAFF. In DNA form, the CDR3 reads TGTGCCAGCAGGCGAGGTCCGGACACTGAAGCTTTCTTT.

The chain uses TRBV7-3 and TRBJ2-1, with a weak D call TRBD1 (5 bases). Germline V gene data show CDR1 as SGHTA and CDR2 as FQGTGA. V shed 0 bases and J shed 10 bases, with 13 bases lying between them. The CDR3 is made up of 14 amino acids. CDR3 region: CASSLTPGLREQFF. The CDR3 DNA reads as TGTGCCAGCAGCTTAACTCCAGGGCTTCGGGAGCAGTTCTTC.

V and J are TRBV4-1 and TRBJ2-7, with 7 bases fitting TRBD1. Germline loops: CDR1 MGHRA, CDR2 YSYEKL. J lost 2 bases, V lost 3 bases, and 10 bases had no gene match. The CDR3 runs 16 residues. In nucleotides, the CDR3 is TGCGCCAGCAGCCAGGAACAGGGGTTAGGCGCCTACGAGCAGTACTTC. It translates to CASSQEQGLGAYEQYF.

The chain links TRBV28 to TRBJ2-3; tentative D call: TRBD1 (6 bases). With 2 bases removed from V and 5 bases from J, the gap between germline ends came to 14 bases. The CDR3 length is 15 residues. CDR1 is MDHEN, CDR2 SYDVKM, per germline. CDR3 amino acids: CASSLDRGNRDTQYF. The DNA for the CDR3 is TGTGCCAGCAGTTTAGATAGGGGGAACAGAGATACGCAGTATTTT. The whole variable domain, remainder taken from reference TRBV28 and TRBJ2-3, is DVKVTQSSRYLVKRTGEKVFLECVQDMDHENMFWYRQDPGLGLRLIYFSYDVKMKEKGDIPEGYSVSREKKERFSLILESASTNQTSMYLCASSLDRGNRDTQYFGPGTRLTVL.

This chain uses TRBV29-1 with TRBJ2-1; TRBD2 aligns across 8 bases. V lost 3 bases and J lost 8; bases outside the gene matches: 15. CDR1 and CDR2 (germline): SQVTM, ANQGSEA. The CDR3 runs 16 residues. CDR3 protein: CSVEGARGGRIYEQFF. DNA for the CDR3: TGCAGCGTTGAGGGGGCACGGGGGGGCCGAATCTATGAGCAGTTCTTC.

The rearrangement links TRBV9 to TRBJ2-1, with 13 nucleotides matching TRBD2. The trim removed 4 bases at V and 14 bases at J, leaving 12 bases unmatched. From germline, CDR1 is SGDLS and CDR2 YYNGEE. The CDR3 extends over 15 amino acids. The CDR3 region has the DNA TGTGCCAGCAGCTACGGGACTAGCGGGGATCAGGGGGAGTTCTTC. Protein sequence: CASSYGTSGDQGEFF.

This clonotype was picked up one time. This chain links TRBV28 with TRBJ1-1, with D tentatively TRBD1 (6 bases). With 5 bases removed from V and 8 bases from J, the gap between germline ends came to 18 bases. The length of the CDR3 is 14 residues. Per the germline V gene, CDR1 is MDHEN and CDR2 is SYDVKM. In nucleotides, the CDR3 is TGTGCCAGCAGTCCGCCGGGGGCACCCCACGAAGCTTTCTTT. It encodes CASSPPGAPHEAFF.

This clonotype was recorded a few times. The CDR3, as DNA: TGTGCCAGCAGCCCCGGGACAGGGCCCAATCAGCCCCAGCATTTT. Its translation is CASSPGTGPNQPQHF. V usage is TRBV7-9 and J usage is TRBJ1-5, with TRBD1 identical over 9 bases. J gave up 3 bases and V 5 bases, and 5 bases lay outside the gene matches. Germline CDR1 reads SEHNR; CDR2 reads FQNEAQ (reference sequence). The CDR3 is 15 amino acids.

The chain is built from TRBV27 and TRBJ1-2; the D is unclear. The CDR3 is made up of 14 amino acids. V gave up 8 bases and J gave up 2 bases, with 15 bases separating them. Germline V lookup: CDR1 MNHEY, CDR2 SMNVEV (reference sequence). This CDR3 is CASAYLGRNYGYTF. CDR3 DNA: TGTGCCAGCGCGTACTTGGGCAGAAACTATGGCTACACCTTC.